This entry lists 30 T cell receptor beta chains sequenced from one sample in a study of blood T cell repertoires in COVID-19. The repertoire was sequenced with immunoSEQ multiplex PCR; TCRdb's copy has only in-frame clones and lacks some. The sample holds some 200,000 clones; 70% to 90% are singletons and the top ten take 7% to 7.5%. What was sequenced was peripheral blood. These receptors were obtained from a woman of 80 years or more in a cohort sampled during active or convalescent COVID-19.

This sequence joins TRBV5-1 and TRBJ1-2; D is unclear. V lost 4 bases and J lost 0, with 13 bases in between. Germline V gene data show CDR1 as SGHRS and CDR2 as YFSETQ. The CDR3 length is 15 residues. The CDR3 here is CASSRSGRTNYGYTF. The CDR3 nucleotides are TGCGCCAGCAGCCGATCCGGCAGGACTAACTATGGCTACACCTTC.

The chain joins TRBV5-1 to TRBJ2-3, with 12 bases identical to TRBD2. CDR1 and CDR2 from the germline V gene are SGHRS and YFSETQ. The CDR3 length is 16 residues. The V gene end was trimmed by 4 bases and the J gene end by 4 bases; junction bases not matched to a gene: 7. The CDR3 DNA reads as TGCGCCAGCAGCCTAATGACTAGCGGGAGTGCAGATACGCAGTATTTT. Translating it yields CASSLMTSGSADTQYF.

The chain has TRBV5-8 and TRBJ2-2, with D tentatively TRBD2 (6 bases). The CDR3 is made up of 16 amino acids. V dropped 4 bases and J dropped 5 bases, with 18 bases sitting between them. In germline, CDR1 is SGHTS, CDR2 YDEGEE. The CDR3 DNA is TGTGCCAGCAGCCCGGACCGGGGGTCGTTAACCGGGGAGCTGTTTTTT. This codes for CASSPDRGSLTGELFF.

The CDR3, as DNA: TGTGCCAGCAGCTTGTTTCTGGTCGCGGGGGGGCCGGGTGAGCAGTTCTTC. Translation: CASSLFLVAGGPGEQFF. The chain has TRBV5-8 and TRBJ2-1, with 9 bases aligning to TRBD2. The ends lost 1 base at V and 9 bases at J; junction bases unmatched: 14. Germline CDR1 and CDR2: SGHTS and YDEGEE. This CDR3 has 17 amino acids. Combining the CDR3 with reference TRBV5-8 and TRBJ2-1 gives the whole variable domain EAGVTQSPTHLIKTRGQQATLRCSPISGHTSVYWYQQALGLGLQFLLWYDEGEERNRGNFPPRFSGRQFPNYSSELNVNALELEDSALYLCASSLFLVAGGPGEQFFGPGTRLTVL.

This clone appeared a single time. The rearrangement joins TRBV7-9 to TRBJ2-3, with 8 positions matching TRBD1. Germline values: CDR1 SEHNR, CDR2 FQNEAQ (reference sequence). With V trimmed by 3 bases and J by 5 bases, 4 bases remained unmatched. CDR3 length equals 14 residues. The CDR3 nucleotides are TGTGCCAGCAGCTTGACAGGGGCAGGAGATACGCAGTATTTT. Protein sequence: CASSLTGAGDTQYF.

The chain employs TRBV5-1 and TRBJ1-6; D may be TRBD1 (5 bases). The CDR3 consists of 17 residues. V shed 4 bases and J shed 4 bases, with 18 bases lying between them. Germline lookup yields CDR1 SGHRS and CDR2 YFSETQ. The CDR3 reads CASSRGAGLGYNSPLHF. The CDR3, as DNA: TGCGCCAGCAGCCGCGGGGCAGGGTTAGGGTATAATTCACCCCTCCACTTT.

V gene TRBV10-2 combines with J gene TRBJ2-5, with 12 bases fitting TRBD2. J was trimmed by 1 base and V by 4 bases; bases with no gene match: 1. The CDR3 is 15 amino acids. In germline, CDR1 is WSHSY, CDR2 SAAADI. The CDR3 nucleotides read TGCGCCAGCAGTGGGACTAGCGGGATCCAAGAGACCCAGTACTTC. Protein product: CASSGTSGIQETQYF.

V gene TRBV7-6 combines with J gene TRBJ2-5; D not certain. With 0 bases removed from V and 0 bases from J, the gap between germline ends came to 8 bases. The CDR3 sequence is 15 residues long. The germline V gene has CDR1 SGHVS and CDR2 FNYEAQ. The CDR3 nucleotides are TGTGCCAGCAGCTTAGCGGGCACGTACCAAGAGACCCAGTACTTC. It specifies CASSLAGTYQETQYF.

This clone was counted between two and nine times. The chain couples TRBV19 to TRBJ1-2; the D gene is possibly TRBD1 (6 bases). This CDR3 comprises 15 residues. Germline V gene sequence: CDR1 LNHDA, CDR2 SQIVND (reference sequence). The V gene lost 5 bases and the J gene lost 4 bases, with 17 bases spanning the gap. CDR3 amino acids: CASSGLGGAIYGYTF. Here the CDR3 DNA reads TGTGCCAGTAGTGGACTCGGGGGGGCGATCTATGGCTACACCTTC. Together with reference TRBV19 and TRBJ1-2, the CDR3 gives the full variable domain: DGGITQSPKYLFRKEGQNVTLSCEQNLNHDAMYWYRQDPGQGLRLIYYSQIVNDFQKGDIAEGYSVSREKKESFPLTVTSAQKNPTAFYLCASSGLGGAIYGYTFGSGTRLTVV.

The CDR3 here is CASHGGSSTNEKLFF. The CDR3 bases are TGCGCCAGCCACGGGGGGAGCTCAACTAATGAAAAACTGTTTTTT. The chain combines TRBV5-1 with TRBJ1-4; weak D call: TRBD1 (5 bases). This CDR3 contains 15 residues. V was shortened by 7 bases and J by 0 bases, with 13 bases between the two germline ends. Germline V gene lookup returns CDR1 SGHRS and CDR2 YFSETQ.

V gene TRBV2 combines with J gene TRBJ2-5, with D possibly TRBD2 on 6 matching bases. The V gene lost 6 bases and the J gene lost 2 bases, with 16 bases spanning the gap. Germline V gene sequence: CDR1 SNHLY, CDR2 FYNNEI. CDR3 length: 15 residues. CDR3 in amino acids: CASRLPWTTQETQYF. CDR3 in DNA: TGTGCCAGCAGACTACCCTGGACTACTCAAGAGACCCAGTACTTC.

The chain joins TRBV3-1 (or the pseudogene TRBV3-2) to TRBJ2-3, with a possible D match to TRBD2 (5 bases). CDR3 size: 15 residues. CDR1 is LGHDT, CDR2 YNNKEL, per germline (reference sequence). Trimming stripped 4 bases from V and 10 bases from J, with 21 bases between. The CDR3 DNA is TGTGCCAGCAGCCCCAACGGGAACTTTTTTTTCGCGCAGTATTTT. Translating gives CASSPNGNFFFAQYF.

V and J are TRBV4-3 and TRBJ1-2; D is perhaps TRBD1 (6 bases). V was cut by 0 bases and J by 4 bases, with 27 bases left in between. Germline CDR1 is LGHNA and CDR2 is YSLEER. This CDR3 is built from 20 residues. CDR3 residues: CASSQDSLAAGASLFYGYTF. The CDR3 coding sequence is TGCGCCAGCAGCCAAGATAGTCTCGCGGCAGGGGCCAGCCTATTCTATGGCTACACCTTC.

The chain carries TRBV6-5 and TRBJ1-5; 7 nucleotides line up with TRBD1. Germline CDR1 is MNHEY and CDR2 is SVGAGI. This CDR3 region has 14 residues. V trimming: 6 bases; J trimming: 2 bases; junction bases outside the gene matches: 4. This CDR3 reads CASSPGTGNQPQHF. In DNA form, the CDR3 reads TGTGCCAGCAGCCCCGGGACAGGCAATCAGCCCCAGCATTTT.

The chain carries TRBV30 and TRBJ2-1, with 10 bases identical to TRBD1. Looked up from germline, CDR1 is GTSNPN and CDR2 is SVGIG (reference sequence). Germline trimming cut 4 bases from V and 8 bases from J; bases unmatched to any gene: 8. The CDR3 has 14 residues. CDR3: CAWNFGTGVDEQFF. CDR3 coding DNA: TGTGCCTGGAATTTCGGGACAGGGGTTGATGAGCAGTTCTTC.

The chain recombines TRBV30 with TRBJ2-4; perhaps TRBD1 as D (6 bases). V was cut by 0 bases and J by 2 bases, with 17 bases left in between. The CDR3 runs to 17 residues. Germline V CDR1 and CDR2: GTSNPN, SVGIG (reference sequence). The CDR3 DNA reads as TGTGCCTGGAGTGTGAGGGGAGTAAGGGACACCAAAAACATTCAGTACTTC. Translated, it gives CAWSVRGVRDTKNIQYF.

Only a few counts were recorded for this clone. The rearrangement joins TRBV5-4 to TRBJ2-5, with 7 bases lining up with TRBD2. With V trimmed by 7 bases and J by 7 bases, 13 bases remained unmatched. The germline V gene encodes CDR1 SGHNT and CDR2 YYREEE (reference sequence). This CDR3 is built from 14 residues. The CDR3 DNA reads as TGTGCCAGCTCCCTAGTGGCGGGGGAGGGGACCCAGTACTTC. Translating it yields CASSLVAGEGTQYF.

The chain is built from TRBV12-3 or TRBV12-4 and TRBJ1-2; 8 bases align to TRBD1. V lost 3 bases, J lost 4 bases, and 1 base stayed unmatched. The CDR3 contains 13 residues. CDR3: CASSFQGAYGYTF. CDR3 DNA: TGTGCCAGCAGTTTCCAGGGGGCCTATGGCTACACCTTC.

The V gene is TRBV3-1 (or the pseudogene TRBV3-2), the J gene TRBJ2-7; D is possibly TRBD2 (5 bases). V lost 1 base and J 4 bases, leaving 8 bases between the germline ends. Germline values: CDR1 LGHDT, CDR2 YNNKEL (reference sequence). This CDR3 region has 13 residues. The CDR3 loop reads CASSQGIAYEQYF. The CDR3 DNA is TGTGCCAGCAGCCAAGGAATAGCGTACGAGCAGTACTTC.

A word on this clone: An end of the junction does not agree with germline; a read error may underlie this. The chain carries TRBV10-3 and TRBJ2-3, with 9 bases fitting TRBD2. The CDR3 spans 16 residues. Germline loops: CDR1 ENHRY, CDR2 SYGVKD. This chain's CDR3 is CAISEGVAGDTDTQYF. The CDR3 nucleotides read TGTGCCATCAGTGAGGGGGTAGCGGGGGATACAGATACACAGTATTTT.

The V call is TRBV29-1, the J call TRBJ2-7; the match to TRBD2 covers 7 bases. The V and J ends lost 4 bases and 5 bases, in that order; junction bases with no gene match: 26. The V gene's germline CDR1 is SQVTM and CDR2 ANQGSEA. This CDR3 has 19 amino acids. The CDR3 nucleotides read TGCAGCGTTGTTTGGGGCACATGCGGGAGATCCCTACCCCCGGACGAGCAGTACGTC. Translated: CSVVWGTCGRSLPPDEQYV.

The chain carries TRBV24-1 and TRBJ1-1, with 8 positions matching TRBD1. The CDR3 runs to 14 residues. With 4 bases clipped from V and 4 bases from J, the junction kept 4 bases outside the gene matches. Germline V gene sequence: CDR1 KGHDR, CDR2 SFDVKD. The CDR3 DNA is TGTGCCACCAGTGACGGACAGGGTTTCACTGAAGCTTTCTTT. This sequence encodes CATSDGQGFTEAFF.

The chain combines TRBV7-9 with TRBJ1-4; a weak D match, TRBD1 (5 bases). This CDR3 is built from 16 residues. V shed 1 base and J shed 8 bases, with 17 bases lying between them. Germline V gene lookup returns CDR1 SEHNR and CDR2 FQNEAQ (reference sequence). The CDR3 reads CASSLGRTGKGEKLFF. The CDR3 DNA follows: TGTGCCAGCAGCTTAGGTCGGACGGGCAAGGGGGAAAAACTGTTTTTT.

The gene calls are TRBV4-2 and TRBJ1-2; D remains unclear. This CDR3 spans 15 amino acids. Germline CDR1 reads LGHNA; CDR2 reads YNFKEQ. V was cut by 3 bases and J by 2 bases, with 13 bases left in between. The CDR3 sequence is CASSHPAFSNYGYTF. In DNA form, the CDR3 reads TGTGCCAGCAGCCATCCTGCGTTCTCAAACTATGGCTACACCTTC.

The V call is TRBV19, the J call TRBJ2-1, with TRBD2 matching 7 bases. Germline V gene data show CDR1 as LNHDA and CDR2 as SQIVND (reference sequence). Trimming cost V 1 base and J 6 bases; bases outside gene matches: 6. The CDR3 totals 15 residues. CDR3 in DNA: TGTGCCAGTAGTATAGTCGCGGGAGAACTCAATGAGCAGTTCTTC. This encodes CASSIVAGELNEQFF.

The chain joins TRBV10-3 to TRBJ2-1; D call uncertain. Germline V gene lookup returns CDR1 ENHRY and CDR2 SYGVKD. Deletions cut 3 bases from V and 0 bases from J, with 9 bases between. The CDR3 covers 15 residues. In DNA form, the CDR3 reads TGTGCCATCAGTGACTTTTCTAGCTCCTACAATGAGCAGTTCTTC. This encodes CAISDFSSSYNEQFF.

The CDR3 sequence: CASSLGTGVLNTEAFF. The CDR3 DNA reads as TGCGCCAGCAGCTTAGGGACAGGGGTATTGAACACTGAAGCTTTCTTT. The chain employs TRBV5-1 and TRBJ1-1, with 10 bases fitting TRBD1. The CDR3 runs to 16 residues. V lost 2 bases, J lost 0 bases, and 4 bases stayed unmatched. Germline CDR1 SGHRS, CDR2 YFSETQ. Combining the CDR3 with reference TRBV5-1 and TRBJ1-1 gives the whole variable domain KAGVTQTPRYLIKTRGQQVTLSCSPISGHRSVSWYQQTPGQGLQFLFEYFSETQRNKGNFPGRFSGRQFSNSRSEMNVSTLELGDSALYLCASSLGTGVLNTEAFFGQGTRLTVV.

The chain carries TRBV9 and TRBJ2-2; D is possibly TRBD2 (6 bases). V lost 4 bases to trimming and J lost 0 bases, with 10 bases between them. The CDR3 has 15 amino acids. CDR1 and CDR2 from the germline V gene are SGDLS and YYNGEE. CDR3 sequence reads: CASSYGTPNTGELFF. In DNA form, the CDR3 reads TGTGCCAGCAGCTACGGGACTCCGAACACCGGGGAGCTGTTTTTT.

The rearrangement uses TRBV27 and TRBJ1-2; D gene ambiguous. There are 13 residues in the CDR3. With 4 bases removed from V and 0 bases from J, the gap between germline ends came to 6 bases. Germline values: CDR1 MNHEY, CDR2 SMNVEV (reference sequence). The CDR3: CASSYTPNYGYTF. The CDR3 DNA reads as TGTGCCAGCAGTTACACCCCTAACTATGGCTACACCTTC.

The V gene is TRBV2, the J gene TRBJ2-1; 8 positions match TRBD1. Germline CDR1 reads SNHLY; CDR2 reads FYNNEI. The CDR3 is 13 amino acids. Losses at the gene ends were 4 bases for V and 9 bases for J; bases not matched to a gene: 5. The CDR3 spells CASSAGQGGEQFF. DNA for the CDR3: TGTGCCAGCAGTGCTGGACAGGGTGGTGAGCAGTTCTTC.